The rows below give T cell receptor beta chains drawn from one sample of a study of blood T cell repertoires in COVID-19. Generated by immunoSEQ multiplex PCR, the TCRdb table keeps only in-frame clones and is missing some. The sample contains 150,000 or so clones, 88% of which appear only once. The specimen sequenced was peripheral blood. The receptors shown here come from a human donor in a cohort sampled during active COVID-19. The CDR3 runs from the conserved cysteine through the conserved F or W. D genes are given only for firm matches. Not every row has a clone size; where given, it reads once, few, many or a size class.

J	size	V	D	DNA	CDR3
TRBJ1-6	-	TRBV7-6	-	TGTGCCAGCACAGGGTTCGGTAATTCACCCCTCCACTTT	CASTGFGNSPLHF
TRBJ1-2	-	TRBV15	TRBD1	TGTGCCACCGGGACAGGGGGCGGGTATGGCTACACCTTC	CATGTGGGYGYTF
TRBJ1-2	-	TRBV11-2	-	TGTGCCAGCAGCTTAGGCGCCTATGGCTACACCTTC	CASSLGAYGYTF
TRBJ1-1	once	TRBV6-5	-	TGTGCCAGCAGTTACTCGGGTGGCGGGTTGGGGGCTTTCTTT	CASSYSGGGLGAFF
TRBJ2-7	-	TRBV9	TRBD1	TGTGCCAGCGGAAGAGCCTCAGGGACAGAACCTTACGAGCAGTACTTC	CASGRASGTEPYEQYF
TRBJ2-7	-	TRBV19	-	TGTGCCAGTAGTTCGGGTCCCTCCTACGAGCAGTACTTC	CASSSGPSYEQYF
TRBJ2-7	-	TRBV28	-	TGTGCCAGCAGTTTATTAGGGTCAGCGGATGCCTACGAGCAGTACTTC	CASSLLGSADAYEQYF
TRBJ2-2	-	TRBV7-2	-	TGTGCCAGCAGCCCAGGGAACACCGGGGAGCTGTTTTTT	CASSPGNTGELFF
TRBJ2-7	-	TRBV19	TRBD2	TGTGCCAGTAGGTCGAGCGGGGTCAACTCCTACGAGCAGTACTTC	CASRSSGVNSYEQYF
TRBJ2-2	-	TRBV9	-	TGTGCTACAGCTAGGCTAGCCGAGAACACCGGGGAGCTGTTTTTT	CATARLAENTGELFF
TRBJ2-7	-	TRBV29-1	TRBD1	TGCAGCGTTCTACAGGGGGATGGCTACGAGCAGTACTTC	CSVLQGDGYEQYF
TRBJ1-2	-	TRBV28	TRBD1	TGTGCCAGCAGACCCGGGACAGCATCTTTTTCCTATGGCTACACCTTC	CASRPGTASFSYGYTF
TRBJ2-1	-	TRBV7-8	-	TGTGCCAGCAGCTTAGGTCCGGGGGATGAGCAGTTCTTC	CASSLGPGDEQFF
TRBJ1-4	-	TRBV15	-	TGTGCCACCAGATGGGGGCAGACAGGTCTAGTTGCAACTAATGAAAAACTGTTTTTT	CATRWGQTGLVATNEKLFF
TRBJ1-4	-	TRBV18	-	TGTGCCAGCTCACCGGACTTAAATGAAAAACTGTTTTTT	CASSPDLNEKLFF
TRBJ2-2	-	TRBV7-3	TRBD2	TGTGCCAGCAGCTTAGCGGGAGGGAGCACCGGGGAGCTGTTTTTT	CASSLAGGSTGELFF
TRBJ1-6	-	TRBV30	TRBD1	TGTGCCTGGAGTGCGGACAGGGAAAAACCCCTCCACTTT	CAWSADREKPLHF
TRBJ2-7	-	TRBV4-1	TRBD1	TGCGCCAGCAGCCAAGTGTTGGGACAGGGTGTCTACGAGCAGTACTTC	CASSQVLGQGVYEQYF
TRBJ1-5	-	TRBV16	-	TGTGCCAGCAGCCAATCTCCGGGGAATCAGCCCCAGCATTTT	CASSQSPGNQPQHF
TRBJ2-5	-	TRBV7-2	TRBD2	TGTGCCAGCAGTCGGACTAGCGGGCCCTCGGAGACCCAGTACTTC	CASSRTSGPSETQYF
TRBJ2-1	-	TRBV19	TRBD2	TGTGCCAGTAGTCCTTCAGCGGGAGCGGTCTACAATGAGCAGTTCTTC	CASSPSAGAVYNEQFF
TRBJ1-6	-	TRBV28	-	TGTGCCAGCAGTTTTCCCGGGAGGTCCTATAATTCACCCCTCCACTTT	CASSFPGRSYNSPLHF
TRBJ1-4	-	TRBV4-2	-	TGTGCCAGCAGCCACCAAATGGGCAGGAATGAAAAACTGTTTTTT	CASSHQMGRNEKLFF
TRBJ2-7	once	TRBV6-2/TRBV6-3	-	TGTGCCAGCAGTTACTCTCTCGTGGCTGACGAGCAGTACTTC	CASSYSLVADEQYF
TRBJ1-1	-	TRBV5-5	TRBD1	TGTGCCAGCAGCTTGGCCAGGGGACAGGGGAGACCTGAAGCTTTCTTT	CASSLARGQGRPEAFF
TRBJ2-3	-	TRBV7-3	-	TGTGCCAGCAGCTTAAAAGGGGGTGCCGGAGATACGCAGTATTTT	CASSLKGGAGDTQYF
TRBJ2-3	once	TRBV10-3	TRBD2	TGTGCCACCGCAGGCGGGGGGGCGAGCACAGATACGCAGTATTTT	CATAGGGASTDTQYF
TRBJ2-5	-	TRBV29-1	-	TGCAGCGTTGAAGGGCCACCAGGGACCCAGTACTTC	CSVEGPPGTQYF
TRBJ2-7	-	TRBV30	TRBD2	TGTGCCTGGAGGGAGACTAGCGGGGTTTCCTACGAGCAGTACTTC	CAWRETSGVSYEQYF
TRBJ1-5	-	TRBV10-3	-	TGTGCCATCAGTGATTCCGGGGATCAGCCCCAGCATTTT	CAISDSGDQPQHF
TRBJ1-2	once	TRBV30	-	TGTGCCTGGAGTTTACAGGGACACTATGGCTACACCTTC	CAWSLQGHYGYTF
TRBJ2-1	-	TRBV7-9	-	TGTGCCAGCACCCTAGAGGGCGGGCTCCCTAGTGAGCAGTTCTTC	CASTLEGGLPSEQFF
TRBJ2-7	-	TRBV28	-	TGTGCCAGCAGTTTCCCCAACGCCGACAGGCCTCCCGAGCAGTACTTC	CASSFPNADRPPEQYF
TRBJ2-3	-	TRBV27	-	TGTGCCAGCAGTTTTGGCAGGGAAGATACGCAGTATTTT	CASSFGREDTQYF
TRBJ2-1	-	TRBV13	TRBD2	TGTGCCAGCAGCAACGGGGGGACCTCCTACAATGAGCAGTTCTTC	CASSNGGTSYNEQFF
TRBJ1-2	-	TRBV6-5	TRBD1	TGTGCCAGCAGCCTGGGTTCAGGGGGCTATGGCTACACCTTC	CASSLGSGGYGYTF
TRBJ2-6	-	TRBV3-1/TRBV3-2	-	TGTGCCAGCAGAAGTGCAGGAACTGGGGCCAACGTCCTGACTTTC	CASRSAGTGANVLTF
TRBJ2-5	-	TRBV5-6	-	TGTGCCAGCAGCTTTCCCCAGGGCCAAGAGACCCAGTACTTC	CASSFPQGQETQYF
TRBJ2-7	once	TRBV18	-	TGTGCCAGCTCACCAGTACTCCAGGCAGACGAGCAGTACTTC	CASSPVLQADEQYF
TRBJ2-3	few	TRBV2	TRBD1	TGTGCCAGCAGGCAACGGGACAGGGGAACAGATACGCAGTATTTT	CASRQRDRGTDTQYF
TRBJ2-3	-	TRBV19	-	TGTGCCAGTAGTATCGGGGATCTACTCCTGATGGATACGCAGTATTTT	CASSIGDLLLMDTQYF
TRBJ1-5	-	TRBV7-2	-	TGTGCCAGCAGCTACGGGGGGACTGGGAATCAGCCCCAGCATTTT	CASSYGGTGNQPQHF
TRBJ1-1	-	TRBV4-3	-	TGCGCCAGCAGCCAAGTCCTAGAAACCCGGAGAGCTTTCTTT	CASSQVLETRRAFF
TRBJ2-7	once	TRBV5-4	TRBD2	TGTGCCAGCAGCTTGGGAGCGGGAGGTGCCTACGAGCAGTACTTC	CASSLGAGGAYEQYF
TRBJ2-5	-	TRBV7-9	-	TGTGCCAGCAGCTCCGCGACAGGGACCCAGTACTTC	CASSSATGTQYF
TRBJ1-5	few	TRBV7-8	-	TGTGCCAGCAGCTTAGAGTTCCAGGGACCGCAGGGGCACCAGCCCCAGCATTTT	CASSLEFQGPQGHQPQHF
TRBJ2-3	-	TRBV7-2	TRBD1	TGTGCCAGCAGCTTGCAGGGGGCGGGCTTCACAGATACGCAGTATTTT	CASSLQGAGFTDTQYF
TRBJ1-2	-	TRBV18	-	TGTGCCAGCTCACCGGGGCAGGGGCAGACGTATGGCTACACCTTC	CASSPGQGQTYGYTF
TRBJ1-5	-	TRBV6-5	TRBD1	TGTGCCAGCAGCCCCGACAGGGTTGGCAATCAGCCCCAGCATTTT	CASSPDRVGNQPQHF
TRBJ2-3	-	TRBV4-1	TRBD1	TGCGCCAGCAGCCAAGGAAAGGGACAGGGGGCGAGTATCGATACGCAGTATTTT	CASSQGKGQGASIDTQYF
TRBJ2-1	-	TRBV3-1/TRBV3-2	-	TGTGCCAGCAGCCCCTTGTTCGGGAGCGAGCAGTTCTTC	CASSPLFGSEQFF